Each of the 24 T cell receptor beta chains below was sequenced from the same sample in a study of blood T cell repertoires in COVID-19. Sequenced by immunoSEQ multiplex PCR; TCRdb stores in-frame clones only, minus some. The table includes some 270,000 clones, about 83% detected once. The specimen was peripheral blood. These TCRs come from a woman older than 75 with COVID-19, enrolled during active disease.

This clone was seen a handful of times. V is TRBV4-1 and J is TRBJ1-4; D not certain. Germline CDR1 reads MGHRA; CDR2 reads YSYEKL. The V and J ends lost 5 bases and 8 bases respectively, with 15 bases between them. This CDR3 spans 14 amino acids. The CDR3 loop is CASSLRQAGEKLFF. CDR3 coding DNA: TGCGCCAGCAGCTTAAGGCAGGCTGGGGAAAAACTGTTTTTT.

The rearrangement joins TRBV2 to TRBJ1-1, with D tentatively TRBD1 (6 bases). Trimming took 7 bases from V and 5 from J, leaving 20 bases between them. CDR3 size: 15 residues. CDR1 is SNHLY and CDR2 is FYNNEI in the germline V gene. CDR3 DNA sequence: TGTGCCAGCACCTTGACCCAGGGGAAGGGAACTGAAGCTTTCTTT. This translates into CASTLTQGKGTEAFF.

The chain couples TRBV19 to TRBJ1-1; perhaps TRBD1 as D (6 bases). The CDR3 spans 14 residues. V was shortened by 8 bases and J by 1 base, with 14 bases between the two germline ends. The V gene's germline CDR1 is LNHDA and CDR2 SQIVND (reference sequence). CDR3 coding DNA: TGTGCCAGTCGGGGCCAGGGGCAGAACACTGAAGCTTTCTTT. The encoded protein is CASRGQGQNTEAFF.

The chain joins TRBV7-2 to TRBJ1-2; the match to TRBD1 covers 9 bases. The CDR3 consists of 15 residues. Trimming took 2 bases from V and 7 from J; bases not matched to a gene: 8. Germline lookup yields CDR1 SGHTA and CDR2 FQGNSA. CDR3 sequence: CASSLQGTGSSGYTF. In nucleotides, the CDR3 is TGTGCCAGCAGCTTACAAGGGACAGGGTCCTCTGGCTACACCTTC. Looking up the rest from reference TRBV7-2 and TRBJ1-2 gives the full variable domain: GAGVSQSPSNKVTEKGKDVELRCDPISGHTALYWYRQSLGQGLEFLIYFQGNSAPDKSGLPSDRFSAERTGGSVSTLTIQRTQQEDSAVYLCASSLQGTGSSGYTFGSGTRLTVV.

The chain links TRBV5-4 to TRBJ1-3; 10 nucleotides match TRBD1. Trimming at V came to 4 bases and at J to 7 bases, leaving 2 bases not matched to a gene. Germline V gene lookup returns CDR1 SGHNT and CDR2 YYREEE (reference sequence). CDR3 size: 13 residues. The CDR3 loop reads CASSKGQGNTIYF. CDR3 DNA: TGTGCCAGCAGCAAGGGACAGGGGAACACCATATATTTT.

For the CDR3, the DNA is TGTGCCAGCAGCTCGACAGGGGGTTACACTGAAGCTTTCTTT. This encodes CASSSTGGYTEAFF. The V gene is TRBV7-9, the J gene TRBJ1-1; TRBD1 matches at 9 bases. CDR3 length: 14 amino acids. With V trimmed by 4 bases and J by 3 bases, 3 bases remained unmatched. Germline V CDR1 and CDR2: SEHNR, FQNEAQ (reference sequence).

The chain uses TRBV7-2 and TRBJ2-3; 12 bases map to TRBD2. Germline-derived CDR1 and CDR2 are SGHTA and FQGNSA. The J segment lost 5 bases and the V segment lost 5 bases, leaving 11 bases of the junction unmatched. The CDR3 is made up of 17 amino acids. CDR3 DNA: TGTGCCAGCAGCCCTAGCGGGGGGGCCGGGGGTGGAGATACGCAGTATTTT. Amino acids: CASSPSGGAGGGDTQYF. Complete variable domain (other parts from reference TRBV7-2 and TRBJ2-3): GAGVSQSPSNKVTEKGKDVELRCDPISGHTALYWYRQSLGQGLEFLIYFQGNSAPDKSGLPSDRFSAERTGGSVSTLTIQRTQQEDSAVYLCASSPSGGAGGGDTQYFGPGTRLTVL.

This clone turned up a few times. The rearrangement links TRBV5-1 to TRBJ1-1; D gene unclear. In germline, CDR1 is SGHRS, CDR2 YFSETQ. The CDR3 sequence is 15 residues long. V was trimmed by 0 bases and J by 5 bases, leaving 14 bases between them. CDR3 region: CASSLDPARSTEAFF. DNA for the CDR3: TGCGCCAGCAGCTTGGACCCCGCCAGGTCGACTGAAGCTTTCTTT.

This chain uses TRBV2 with TRBJ1-6; 7 positions agree with TRBD1. Germline V gene sequence: CDR1 SNHLY, CDR2 FYNNEI. V gave up 6 bases and J gave up 2 bases; unmatched junction bases: 10. This CDR3 has 17 amino acids. The CDR3 protein is CASRIAAGGTYNSPLHF. In DNA, the CDR3 is TGTGCCAGCAGAATCGCGGCAGGGGGAACCTATAATTCACCCCTCCACTTT. Filled out from reference TRBV2 and TRBJ1-6, the complete variable domain reads EPEVTQTPSHQVTQMGQEVILRCVPISNHLYFYWYRQILGQKVEFLVSFYNNEISEKSEIFDDQFSVERPDGSNFTLKIRSTKLEDSAMYFCASRIAAGGTYNSPLHFGNGTRLTVT.

The genes are TRBV5-1 and TRBJ1-2; D is unresolved. This CDR3 contains 12 residues. Looked up from germline, CDR1 is SGHRS and CDR2 is YFSETQ. Trimming stripped 4 bases from V and 4 bases from J, with 8 bases between. The CDR3 sequence: CASSPEGYGYTF. The CDR3, as DNA: TGCGCCAGCAGCCCGGAGGGCTATGGCTACACCTTC.

The rearrangement links TRBV9 to TRBJ2-2, with 11 bases matching TRBD1. The CDR3 is 17 amino acids. Germline CDR1 SGDLS, CDR2 YYNGEE. J was trimmed by 6 bases and V by 1 base; bases with no gene match: 8. CDR3 loop: CASSVTPGQGVSGELFF. The CDR3 DNA reads as TGTGCCAGCAGCGTAACCCCGGGACAGGGGGTGTCCGGGGAGCTGTTTTTT.

The rearrangement joins TRBV5-1 to TRBJ1-6, with 10 bases that match TRBD1. The CDR3 consists of 13 residues. The V gene's germline CDR1 is SGHRS and CDR2 YFSETQ. The V segment lost 3 bases and the J segment 14 bases; nucleotides outside the gene matches: 5. CDR3: CASSSGQGVTLHF. In DNA form, the CDR3 reads TGCGCCAGCAGCTCCGGACAGGGGGTGACCCTCCACTTT.

This clone showed up just a few times. The J gene is TRBJ1-5, the V gene TRBV23-1; 7 nucleotides align to TRBD1. TRBV23-1 is treated as an ORF (open reading frame) with a function not yet certain. CDR3 size: 12 residues. With 8 bases clipped from V and 4 bases from J, the junction kept 2 bases outside the gene matches. CDR3 region: CASPGQNQPQHF. CDR3 DNA sequence: TGCGCCAGCCCGGGACAGAATCAGCCCCAGCATTTT.

The J gene is TRBJ2-3, the V gene TRBV3-1 (or the pseudogene TRBV3-2), with TRBD1 as a possible D gene (5 bases). Germline V gene lookup returns CDR1 LGHDT and CDR2 YNNKEL (reference sequence). The V gene lost 3 bases and the J gene lost 14 bases, with 18 bases spanning the gap. This CDR3 spans 13 amino acids. The DNA of the CDR3 is TGTGCCAGCAGCCAGGATACAGGTGGTAGGGCGTATTTT. It translates to CASSQDTGGRAYF.

The J gene is TRBJ1-2, the V gene TRBV9; 9 bases map to TRBD1. The CDR3 is made up of 15 amino acids. In germline, CDR1 is SGDLS, CDR2 YYNGEE. V was pared by 3 bases and J by 8 bases, with 11 bases of the junction left unmatched. The CDR3 loop reads CASSAQGGQGGGYTF. The CDR3 DNA reads TGTGCCAGCAGCGCACAAGGGGGACAGGGCGGCGGCTACACCTTC.

The chain has TRBV28 and TRBJ2-7; weak D call: TRBD1 (7 bases). Trimming removed 2 bases from V and 4 bases from J, with 18 bases in between. The CDR3 loop spans 16 amino acids. Germline values: CDR1 MDHEN, CDR2 SYDVKM. The CDR3 reads CASSLPDRVGRYEQYF. In nucleotides, the CDR3 is TGTGCCAGCAGTTTACCCGACAGGGTAGGGAGGTACGAGCAGTACTTC.

This sequence joins TRBV25-1 and TRBJ2-7; tentatively, D is TRBD1 (6 bases). The CDR3 contains 13 residues. CDR1 and CDR2 (germline): MGHDK, SYGVNS. Trimming removed 4 bases at V and 4 bases at J, with 11 bases between. CDR3: CASSVTQGYEQYF. In DNA, the CDR3 is TGTGCCAGCAGTGTAACACAGGGTTACGAGCAGTACTTC.

The genes are TRBV28 and TRBJ1-2, with 8 bases matching TRBD1. The CDR3 sequence is 13 residues long. CDR1 and CDR2 from the germline V gene are MDHEN and SYDVKM. The trim removed 5 bases at V and 6 bases at J, leaving 5 bases unmatched. The CDR3 sequence: CASSKDRDHGYTF. The CDR3 DNA reads as TGTGCCAGCAGTAAGGACAGGGATCATGGCTACACCTTC.

This clone was detected a few times. The chain has TRBV7-9 and TRBJ1-6, with D hard to call. Germline V lookup: CDR1 SEHNR, CDR2 FQNEAQ (reference sequence). Trimming cost V 10 bases and J 7 bases, with 14 bases left between them. This CDR3 has 13 residues. The CDR3 region has the DNA TGTGCCATCCCGGGTCCCGGGAATTCACCCCTCCACTTT. This gives the protein CAIPGPGNSPLHF.

The chain joins TRBV6-5 to TRBJ1-2; 7 bases are shared with TRBD1. The ends lost 4 bases at V and 4 bases at J; junction bases unmatched: 3. CDR3 size: 13 residues. The V gene's germline CDR1 is MNHEY and CDR2 SVGAGI. The DNA for the CDR3 is TGTGCCAGCAGTTCAGGGGGTCGCTATGGCTACACCTTC. This codes for CASSSGGRYGYTF.

This chain joins TRBV6-5 and TRBJ1-4; D call uncertain. CDR1 MNHEY and CDR2 SVGAGI come from the germline V gene. There are 14 residues in the CDR3. Between the trimmed V and J ends, which lost 8 bases and 3 bases, there was a span of 13 bases. DNA for the CDR3: TGTGCCAGCGCAAGGTGGGAGGCTAATGAAAAACTGTTTTTT. Translation: CASARWEANEKLFF.

CDR3 amino acids: CASSEFDRGIYGETQYF. CDR3 DNA: TGTGCCAGCAGTGAATTTGACAGGGGAATTTATGGAGAGACCCAGTACTTC. V gene TRBV25-1 combines with J gene TRBJ2-5, with 8 bases lining up with TRBD1. There are 17 residues in the CDR3. CDR1 MGHDK and CDR2 SYGVNS come from the germline V gene. Trimming at V came to 1 base and at J to 4 bases, leaving 11 bases not matched to a gene.

With respect to this clone: Relative to the germline gene, one junction end is altered; a read error may explain this. This sequence joins TRBV28 and TRBJ1-4, with D tentatively TRBD1 (5 bases). The length of the CDR3 is 15 residues. Germline V lookup: CDR1 MDHEN, CDR2 SYDVKM. This CDR3 is CAGSFLSGSNEKLFF. CDR3 in DNA: TGTGCCGGCAGTTTCCTTTCAGGGTCTAATGAAAAACTGTTTTTT.

This chain links TRBV4-2 with TRBJ1-3; no clear D. Germline assignment: CDR1 LGHNA and CDR2 YNFKEQ. The CDR3 sequence is 17 residues long. Between the trimmed V and J ends, which lost 1 base and 0 bases, there was a span of 13 bases. DNA of the CDR3: TGTGCCAGCAGCCAAGGTAATCCGGGTAACTCTGGAAACACCATATATTTT. Residues: CASSQGNPGNSGNTIYF.